This T cell receptor (beta chain) was documented in a study of OX40 agonist ivuxolimab in advanced cancers. Whole-study context: Patients received ivuxolimab, an agonistic anti-OX40 (CD134) antibody. Having had anti-PD-1, anti-PD-L1 or anti-CTLA-4 therapy before was allowed, and over 35% had some.

TCRdb keeps only in-frame clones here, not all; method: immunoSEQ multiplex PCR. The data hold 75,000 to 100,000 clones, with around 86% observed a single time. On cycle 4 day 1 and cycle 7 day 1, as well as at baseline, blood was sampled. Study-wide results and limits: Expanded clones tended on average to be more numerous among CD8+ T cells than CD4+.

The CDR3 has 15 amino acids. Germline CDR1 is SEHNR and CDR2 is FQNEAQ (reference sequence). With V trimmed by 4 bases and J by 7 bases, 8 bases remained unmatched. As for this clone: Its target is unknown.

The sample here was CD4+ or CD8+ T cells sorted from blood, taken in a trial of the OX40 agonist ivuxolimab. V and J are TRBV7-9 and TRBJ2-7; 12 bases line up with TRBD2. The receptor's source is an adult with an advanced solid tumor such as melanoma, head and neck, liver or kidney cancer. CDR3 in DNA: TGTGCCAGCAGCTCCCGACTAGCGGGAGCGGGGGAGCAGTACTTC. It encodes CASSSRLAGAGEQYF.